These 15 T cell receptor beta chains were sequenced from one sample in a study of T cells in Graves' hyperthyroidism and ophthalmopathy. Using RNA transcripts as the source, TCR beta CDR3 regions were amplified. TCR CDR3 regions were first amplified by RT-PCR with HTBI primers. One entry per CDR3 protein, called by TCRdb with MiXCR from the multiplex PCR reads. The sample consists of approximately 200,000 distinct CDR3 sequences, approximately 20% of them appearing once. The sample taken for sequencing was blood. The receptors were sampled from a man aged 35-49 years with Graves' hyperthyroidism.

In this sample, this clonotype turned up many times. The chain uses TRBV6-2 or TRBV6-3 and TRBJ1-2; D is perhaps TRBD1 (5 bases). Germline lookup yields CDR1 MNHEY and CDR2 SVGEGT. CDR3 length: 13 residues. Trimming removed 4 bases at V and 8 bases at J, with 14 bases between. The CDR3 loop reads CASSSSGLRGYTF. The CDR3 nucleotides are TGTGCCAGCAGTTCCTCAGGGTTGAGGGGCTACACCTTC.

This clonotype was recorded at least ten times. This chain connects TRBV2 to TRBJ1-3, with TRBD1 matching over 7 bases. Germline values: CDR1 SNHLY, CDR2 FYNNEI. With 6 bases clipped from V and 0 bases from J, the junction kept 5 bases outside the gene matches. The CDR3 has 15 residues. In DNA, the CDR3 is TGTGCCAGCAGCCAACAGGGGATCTCTGGAAACACCATATATTTT. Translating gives CASSQQGISGNTIYF.

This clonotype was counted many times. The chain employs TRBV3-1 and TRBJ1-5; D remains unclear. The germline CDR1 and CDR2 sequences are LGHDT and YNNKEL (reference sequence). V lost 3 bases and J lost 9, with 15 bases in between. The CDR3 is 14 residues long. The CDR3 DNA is TGTGCCAGCAGCCAGGGTTACGGGGATAGGCCCCAGCATTTT. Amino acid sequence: CASSQGYGDRPQHF.

CDR3 region: CASSLAGRGDQPQHF. Written as DNA, the CDR3 is TGTGCCAGCAGCTTGGCCGGGCGAGGCGATCAGCCCCAGCATTTT. V is TRBV5-6 and J is TRBJ1-5; D is unresolved. This CDR3 is 15 amino acids long. Germline V gene lookup returns CDR1 SGHDT and CDR2 YYEEEE. Trimming removed 0 bases at V and 5 bases at J, with 12 bases between.

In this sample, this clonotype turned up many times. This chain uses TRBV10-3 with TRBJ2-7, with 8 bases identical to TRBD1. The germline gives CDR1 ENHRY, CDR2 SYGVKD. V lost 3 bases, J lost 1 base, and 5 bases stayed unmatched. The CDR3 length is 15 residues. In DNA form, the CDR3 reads TGTGCCATCAGTGACTTGCAGGGGGCTTCCTACGAGCAGTACTTC. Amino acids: CAISDLQGASYEQYF.

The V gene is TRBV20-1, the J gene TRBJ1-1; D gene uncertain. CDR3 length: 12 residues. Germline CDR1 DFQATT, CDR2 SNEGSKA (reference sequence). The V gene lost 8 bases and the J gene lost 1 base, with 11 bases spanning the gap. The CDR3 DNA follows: TGCAGTACCATTCTAAGGAACACTGAAGCTTTCTTT. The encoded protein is CSTILRNTEAFF.

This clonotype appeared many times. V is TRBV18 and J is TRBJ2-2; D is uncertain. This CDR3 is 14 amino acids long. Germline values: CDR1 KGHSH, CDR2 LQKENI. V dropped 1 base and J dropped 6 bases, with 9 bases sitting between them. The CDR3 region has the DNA TGTGCCAGCTCACCACGAATGGGCGCCGGGGAGCTGTTTTTT. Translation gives CASSPRMGAGELFF.

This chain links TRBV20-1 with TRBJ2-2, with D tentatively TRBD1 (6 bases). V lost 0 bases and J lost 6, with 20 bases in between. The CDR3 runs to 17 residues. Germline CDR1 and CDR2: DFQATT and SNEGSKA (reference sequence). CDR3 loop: CSARELTGNYQAGELFF. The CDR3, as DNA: TGCAGTGCTAGAGAACTAACAGGGAACTACCAGGCCGGGGAGCTGTTTTTT.

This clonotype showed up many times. The CDR3 sequence is CASSLNPSNEQFF. The CDR3 DNA sequence: TGTGCCAGCAGCCTTAATCCCAGCAATGAGCAGTTCTTC. J is TRBJ2-1 and V is TRBV13; D not certain. The CDR3 consists of 13 residues. CDR1 is PRHDT, CDR2 FYEKMQ, per germline (reference sequence). Between the trimmed V and J ends, which lost 5 bases and 6 bases, there was a span of 11 bases.

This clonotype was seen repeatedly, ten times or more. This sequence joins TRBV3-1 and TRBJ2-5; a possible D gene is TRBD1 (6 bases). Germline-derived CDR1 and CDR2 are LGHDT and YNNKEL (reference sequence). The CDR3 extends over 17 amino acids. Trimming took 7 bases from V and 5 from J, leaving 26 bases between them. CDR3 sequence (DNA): TGTGCCAGCACCCCGCTTGGTCAGGGGTTTGATGGGGAGACCCAGTACTTC. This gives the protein CASTPLGQGFDGETQYF.

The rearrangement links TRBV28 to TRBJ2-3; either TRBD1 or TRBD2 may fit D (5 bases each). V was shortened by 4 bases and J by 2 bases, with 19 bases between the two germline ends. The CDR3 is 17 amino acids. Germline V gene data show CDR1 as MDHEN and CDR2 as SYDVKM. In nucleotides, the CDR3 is TGTGCCAGCAGTTGCCAAACCAGGGACGTCAACACAGATACGCAGTATTTT. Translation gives CASSCQTRDVNTDTQYF.

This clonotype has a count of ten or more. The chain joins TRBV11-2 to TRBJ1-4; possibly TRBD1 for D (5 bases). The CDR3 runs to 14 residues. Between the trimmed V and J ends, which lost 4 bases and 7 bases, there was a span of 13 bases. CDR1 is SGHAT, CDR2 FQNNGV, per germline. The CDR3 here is CASSSPRDGEKLFF. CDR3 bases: TGTGCCAGCAGCTCCCCCAGGGACGGTGAAAAACTGTTTTTT.

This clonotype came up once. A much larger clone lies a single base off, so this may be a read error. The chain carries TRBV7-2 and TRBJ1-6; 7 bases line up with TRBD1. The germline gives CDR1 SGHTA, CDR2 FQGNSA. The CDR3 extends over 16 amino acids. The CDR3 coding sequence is TGTGCCAGCAGCTTAGCGGCAGGGGGGTTAAATTCACCCCTCAACTTT. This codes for CASSLAAGGLNSPLNF.

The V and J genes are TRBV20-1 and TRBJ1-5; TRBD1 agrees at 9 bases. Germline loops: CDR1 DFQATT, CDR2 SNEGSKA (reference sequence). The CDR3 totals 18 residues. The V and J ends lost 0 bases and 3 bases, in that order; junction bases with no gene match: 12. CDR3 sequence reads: CSARDRAGQGGPNQPQHF. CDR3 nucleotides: TGCAGTGCTAGAGATAGGGCGGGACAGGGAGGGCCCAATCAGCCCCAGCATTTT.

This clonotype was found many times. CDR3 region: CASSSTEGGGNQPQHF. The CDR3 nucleotides read TGTGCCAGCAGCTCCACAGAAGGAGGGGGCAATCAGCCCCAGCATTTT. V usage is TRBV11-1 and J usage is TRBJ1-5, with D tentatively TRBD1 (5 bases). This CDR3 has 16 residues. Trimming pared 4 bases from V and 2 bases from J, leaving 15 bases between. Germline V gene sequence: CDR1 SGHAT, CDR2 FQDESV (reference sequence).